Listed below are T cell receptor beta chains from one sample, sequenced in a study of blood T cell repertoires in COVID-19. Only in-frame clones appear in the TCRdb table, and some are missing; sequencing was by immunoSEQ multiplex PCR. The top ten hold approximately 2.9% of the sample, which has approximately 240,000 clones, 80% to 85% seen once. Sequencing input: peripheral blood. The receptors were gathered from a woman under 40 who had recovered from COVID-19. The CDR3 runs from the conserved cysteine through the conserved F or W. Fields, in order: CDR3 protein, V gene, CDR3 length, J gene, D gene. The D gene is left open where the match is weak.

CATGTSGSTDTQYF TRBV6-5 14 TRBJ2-3 TRBD2
CASSKGRTSGITDTQYF TRBV19 17 TRBJ2-3 TRBD2
CASSHPAQGAYEQYF TRBV4-2 15 TRBJ2-7 TRBD1
CAWSVQGPETQYF TRBV30 13 TRBJ2-5 -
CSVLDSSYEQYF TRBV29-1 12 TRBJ2-7 -
CASSKRTAGTGNYGYTF TRBV7-2 17 TRBJ1-2 -
CASSPAPVNQPQHF TRBV7-2 14 TRBJ1-5 -
CASSQGGHSGELFF TRBV3-1/TRBV3-2 14 TRBJ2-2 -
CASSVSGLVNEQYF TRBV9 14 TRBJ2-7 -
CASSLSRDRVYEQYF TRBV27 15 TRBJ2-7 TRBD1
CAWNRAATGELFF TRBV30 13 TRBJ2-2 -
CASSLRVPSGRMGNEQFF TRBV27 18 TRBJ2-1 TRBD2
CASSLGDRTTDTQYF TRBV19 15 TRBJ2-3 TRBD1
CSVAQGGSNEQFF TRBV29-1 13 TRBJ2-1 -
CASSTRLENYNEQFF TRBV19 15 TRBJ2-1 -
CAISPGREGRNEQFF TRBV10-3 15 TRBJ2-1 TRBD2
CASSPTGTANYGYTF TRBV5-4 15 TRBJ1-2 TRBD1
CASTRDRASSEQFF TRBV19 14 TRBJ2-1 TRBD1
CASKLPGYGYTF TRBV5-4 12 TRBJ1-2 -
CATSKGGDFYEQYF TRBV15 14 TRBJ2-7 -
CASSSAFGNTIYF TRBV28 13 TRBJ1-3 -
CASSPGGYGNTIYF TRBV19 14 TRBJ1-3 TRBD1
CASSPVEDSYEQYF TRBV27 14 TRBJ2-7 -
CSVDEGWSQGYTF TRBV29-1 13 TRBJ1-2 -
CASSYTEQDYGYTF TRBV6-5 14 TRBJ1-2 -
CASTSGQGPQETQYF TRBV7-9 15 TRBJ2-5 -
CASSSPNLLAGELFF TRBV11-2 15 TRBJ2-2 -
CSASPQNYGYTF TRBV20-1 12 TRBJ1-2 -
CASKGLAGGTGELFF TRBV9 15 TRBJ2-2 TRBD2
CASSLESPNYGYTF TRBV5-1 14 TRBJ1-2 -
CASSFQEGAVTGELFF TRBV11-2 16 TRBJ2-2 -
CASSLDPSGSYEQYF TRBV28 15 TRBJ2-7 -
CASSQGGGAGNSPLHF TRBV9 16 TRBJ1-6 TRBD1
CASSLPGMGNEQFF TRBV27 14 TRBJ2-1 -
CASSEGRGTGELFF TRBV2 14 TRBJ2-2 TRBD2
CASSQESQTLRWYTEAFF TRBV14 18 TRBJ1-1 -
CSVGQGAYGYTF TRBV29-1 12 TRBJ1-2 TRBD1
CASSRLAGSNTGELFF TRBV27 16 TRBJ2-2 TRBD2
CASSPGTGGYEQYF TRBV3-1/TRBV3-2 14 TRBJ2-7 TRBD1
CASSPSPGTYEQYF TRBV9 14 TRBJ2-7 -
CASSLAPGGGGTDTQYF TRBV5-1 17 TRBJ2-3 -
CATSDEYRDPYGYTF TRBV24-1 15 TRBJ1-2 -
CARSLEPGKDEQYF TRBV5-3 14 TRBJ2-7 -
CASGPTDNTGELFF TRBV12-5 14 TRBJ2-2 -
CASSQEQLAIQYF TRBV3-1/TRBV3-2 13 TRBJ2-4 -
CASSAGPGRGYTF TRBV2 13 TRBJ1-2 -
CATSVLGGSTDTQYF TRBV6-4 15 TRBJ2-3 -
CASSVGRAPYNEQFF TRBV9 15 TRBJ2-1 TRBD2
CALNRDQETQYF TRBV30 12 TRBJ2-5 -
CAISTGSSYEQYF TRBV10-3 13 TRBJ2-7 -
CAISGQGARLETQYF TRBV10-3 15 TRBJ2-5 TRBD1
CASSFSSQRASEQFF TRBV6-5 15 TRBJ2-1 -
CASSYSTGDEQFF TRBV6-2/TRBV6-3 13 TRBJ2-1 -
CAWSVAGQGAGWYNSPLHF TRBV30 19 TRBJ1-6 TRBD1
CASSPQVNYGYTF TRBV7-2 13 TRBJ1-2 -
CASSPQGDSDNEQFF TRBV6-5 15 TRBJ2-1 -
CASSQGKTSGSTDTQYF TRBV3-1/TRBV3-2 17 TRBJ2-3 TRBD2